These T cell receptor beta chains were read from a single sample in a study of early T cells in non-severe SARS-CoV-2 infection. TCRdb recomputed calls from the 5' RACE reads with MiXCR, one row per CDR3 protein. The table shows tens of thousands of distinct CDR3 sequences, with about 12% occurring only once. Sequencing was carried out using whole blood. The receptors were gathered from an adult who was a healthcare worker with PCR-confirmed SARS-CoV-2 infection or an uninfected control (not recorded which). CDR3s include the opening cysteine and the closing phenylalanine or tryptophan. A D gene is named only where the DNA matches it firmly.

TRBV20-1	NA	CSARDLSSYNEQFF
TRBV28	TRBD1	CASSTLGTGDEKLFF
TRBV7-2	NA	CASSPPPSGNTIYF
TRBV2	NA	CASSPRVDTQYF
TRBV7-9	NA	CASSLARTDTQYF
TRBV20-1	NA	CSARTGLRYEQYF
TRBV7-2	NA	CASSLGGANSDTQYF
TRBV5-1	TRBD2	CASSLESLAGGSTSFYNEQFF
TRBV28	TRBD1	CATRTGLTETQYF
TRBV11-2	NA	CASSRSRMHGTDTQYF
TRBV28	NA	CASRAPESSYNEQFF
TRBV11-2	NA	CASSPATDTQYF
TRBV2	NA	CASSALLYEQYF
TRBV29-1	TRBD1	CSVEGTTGVGTGELFF
TRBV6-5	NA	CASSYTGPNTEAFF
TRBV7-2	NA	CASSRQRSEAFF
TRBV12-3/TRBV12-4	NA	CASSSSSSGGELFF
TRBV7-2	NA	CASSFSEQTQYF
TRBV5-1	TRBD1	CASSPGQRTGELFF
TRBV3-1	TRBD2	CASSQGLAGFKNIQYF
TRBV6-1	TRBD1	CASSSFAGQGYNEQFF
TRBV29-1	NA	CSVDAGGMGSYEQYF
TRBV20-1	TRBD2	CSARAPLAGATDTQYF
TRBV6-2/TRBV6-3	TRBD2	CATQTSGRRNEQFF
TRBV7-9	NA	CASSLSAVPGNEQFF
TRBV5-1	NA	CASRSLGGNTEAFF
TRBV20-1	TRBD2	CSASPTSGTLYEQYF
TRBV7-6	TRBD2	CASSPRLADSTDTQYF
TRBV18	TRBD2	CASSPPGLGGSYNEQFF
TRBV13	NA	CASSTRTGLNTEAFF
TRBV28	NA	CASSWPGIDYGYTF
TRBV19	NA	CASSSDSQETQYF
TRBV7-8	TRBD1	CASSFRDRAIQYF
TRBV7-8	NA	CASSRAGMGNSPLHF
TRBV19	TRBD1	CASSQRDRDYGYTF
TRBV19	NA	CASSIGGAYGYTF
TRBV6-5	TRBD1	CASRPQGVSGNTIYF
TRBV11-2	NA	CASSLGPRSTDTQYF
TRBV5-4	TRBD2	CASSFERGNTGELFF
TRBV20-1	NA	CSARDQGGKSSYNEQFF
TRBV18	TRBD2	CASSRGSGETQYF
TRBV12-3/TRBV12-4	NA	CASSPPRGHPQETQYF
TRBV2	NA	CASSEALDTQYF
TRBV25-1	NA	CASSQEGRNTGELFF
TRBV18	NA	CASSPGLDNYGYTF